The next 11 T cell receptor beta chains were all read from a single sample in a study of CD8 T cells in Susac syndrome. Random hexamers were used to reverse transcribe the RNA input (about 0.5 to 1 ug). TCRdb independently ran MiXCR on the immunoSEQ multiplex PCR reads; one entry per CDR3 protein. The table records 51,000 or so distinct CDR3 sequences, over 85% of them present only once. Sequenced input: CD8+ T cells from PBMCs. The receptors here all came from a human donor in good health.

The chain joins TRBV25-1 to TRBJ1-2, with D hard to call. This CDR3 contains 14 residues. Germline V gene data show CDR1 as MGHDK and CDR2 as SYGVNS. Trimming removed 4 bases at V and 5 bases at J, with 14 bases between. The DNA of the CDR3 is TGTGCCAGCAGTGCCTTAACAGAATATTATGGCTACACCTTC. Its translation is CASSALTEYYGYTF.

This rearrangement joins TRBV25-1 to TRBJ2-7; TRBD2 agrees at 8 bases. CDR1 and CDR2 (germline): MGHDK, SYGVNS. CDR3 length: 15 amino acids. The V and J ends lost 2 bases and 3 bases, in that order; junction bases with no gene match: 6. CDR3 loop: CASSEVLAGSYEQYF. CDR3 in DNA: TGTGCCAGCAGTGAAGTTCTAGCGGGCAGCTACGAGCAGTACTTC.

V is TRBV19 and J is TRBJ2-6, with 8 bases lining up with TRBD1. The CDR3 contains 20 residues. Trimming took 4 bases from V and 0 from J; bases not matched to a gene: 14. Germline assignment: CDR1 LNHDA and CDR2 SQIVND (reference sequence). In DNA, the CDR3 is TGTGCCAGTAGTACCTCCCGGACCGACAGGGGTTTCTCTGGGGCCAACGTCCTGACTTTC. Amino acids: CASSTSRTDRGFSGANVLTF.

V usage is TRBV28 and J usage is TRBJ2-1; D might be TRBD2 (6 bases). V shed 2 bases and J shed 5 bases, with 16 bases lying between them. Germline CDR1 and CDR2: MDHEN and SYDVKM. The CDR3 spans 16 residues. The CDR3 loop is CASSLPPRELDNEQFF. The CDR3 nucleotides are TGTGCCAGCAGTTTACCCCCCCGGGAGTTAGACAATGAGCAGTTCTTC.

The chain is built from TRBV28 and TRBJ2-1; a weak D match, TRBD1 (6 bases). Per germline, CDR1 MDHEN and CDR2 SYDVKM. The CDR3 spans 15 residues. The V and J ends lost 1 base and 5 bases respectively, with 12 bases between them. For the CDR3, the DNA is TGTGCCAGCAGTTTATTACAGGGTGGGGACAATGAGCAGTTCTTC. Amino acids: CASSLLQGGDNEQFF.

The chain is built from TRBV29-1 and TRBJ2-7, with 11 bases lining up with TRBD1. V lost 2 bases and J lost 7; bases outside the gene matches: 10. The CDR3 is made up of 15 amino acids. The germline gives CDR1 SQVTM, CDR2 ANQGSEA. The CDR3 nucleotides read TGCAGCGTTGAACCCCGAGGACAGGGGGCAGGGGAGCAGTACTTC. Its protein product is CSVEPRGQGAGEQYF.

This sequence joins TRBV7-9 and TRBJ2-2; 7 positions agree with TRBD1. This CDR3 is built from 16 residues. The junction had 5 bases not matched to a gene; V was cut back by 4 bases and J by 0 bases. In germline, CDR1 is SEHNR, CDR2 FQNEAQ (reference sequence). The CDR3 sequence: CASSWDSNSNTGELFF. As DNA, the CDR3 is TGTGCCAGCAGCTGGGACAGCAATTCGAACACCGGGGAGCTGTTTTTT.

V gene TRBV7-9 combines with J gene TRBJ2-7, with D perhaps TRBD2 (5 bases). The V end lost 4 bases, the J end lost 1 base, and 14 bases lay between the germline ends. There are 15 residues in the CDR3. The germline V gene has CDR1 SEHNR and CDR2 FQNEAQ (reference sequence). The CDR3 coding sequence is TGTGCCAGCAGCTCCCCCGGGGTGCTATCCTACGAGCAGTACTTC. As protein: CASSSPGVLSYEQYF.

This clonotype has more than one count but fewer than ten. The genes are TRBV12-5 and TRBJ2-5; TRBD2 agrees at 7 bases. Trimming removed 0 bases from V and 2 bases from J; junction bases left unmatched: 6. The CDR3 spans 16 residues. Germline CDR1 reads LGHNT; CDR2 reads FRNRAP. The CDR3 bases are TGTGCTAGTGGTTTGGTTTGCGGGGGAGGGCAAGAGACCCAGTACTTC. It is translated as CASGLVCGGGQETQYF.

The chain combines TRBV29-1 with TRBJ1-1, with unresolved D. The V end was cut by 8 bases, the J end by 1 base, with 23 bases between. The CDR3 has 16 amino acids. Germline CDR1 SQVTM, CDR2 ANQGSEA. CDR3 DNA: TGCAGCCTTGTTGGATTGGTCAAGTCGGGGAACACTGAAGCTTTCTTT. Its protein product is CSLVGLVKSGNTEAFF. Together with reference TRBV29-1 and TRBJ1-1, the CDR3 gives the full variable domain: SAVISQKPSRDICQRGTSLTIQCQVDSQVTMMFWYRQQPGQSLTLIATANQGSEATYESGFVIDKFPISRPNLTFSTLTVSNMSPEDSSIYLCSLVGLVKSGNTEAFFGQGTRLTVV.

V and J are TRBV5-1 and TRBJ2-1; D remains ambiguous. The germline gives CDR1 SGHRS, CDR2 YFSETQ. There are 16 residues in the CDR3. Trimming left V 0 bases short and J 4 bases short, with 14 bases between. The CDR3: CASSLAWASLYNEQFF. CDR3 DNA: TGCGCCAGCAGCTTGGCCTGGGCTAGTCTGTACAATGAGCAGTTCTTC.